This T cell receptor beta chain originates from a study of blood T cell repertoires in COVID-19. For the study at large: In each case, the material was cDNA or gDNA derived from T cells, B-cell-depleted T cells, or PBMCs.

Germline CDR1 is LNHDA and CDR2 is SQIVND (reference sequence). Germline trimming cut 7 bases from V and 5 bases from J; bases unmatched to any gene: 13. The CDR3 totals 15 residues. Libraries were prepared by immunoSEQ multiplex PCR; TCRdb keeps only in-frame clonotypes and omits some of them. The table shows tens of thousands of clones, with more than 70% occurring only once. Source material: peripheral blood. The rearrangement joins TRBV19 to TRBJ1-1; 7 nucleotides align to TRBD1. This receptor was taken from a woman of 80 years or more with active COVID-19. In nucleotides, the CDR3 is TGTGCCAGTACCCCGCCCAGGGGGGCTGGGACTGAAGCTTTCTTT. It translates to CASTPPRGAGTEAFF.